The 4 T cell receptor beta chains below were found in one sample sequenced in a study of control samples from healthy donors and cancer patients. Assay used: immunoSEQ multiplex PCR; TCRdb lists only in-frame clones, some missing. This sample has 90,000 or so clones; roughly 86% occur once, and the top ten carry over 0.95%. Sequences were obtained from blood. These receptors were taken from a woman aged 50 to 60 in good health.

This sequence joins TRBV12-3 or TRBV12-4 and TRBJ1-1; unclear D gene. The germline V and J ends were trimmed by 2 bases and 1 base, with 5 bases remaining between them. The CDR3 length is 13 residues. CDR3 sequence (DNA): TGTGCCAGCAGTTTAAATAGGAACACTGAAGCTTTCTTT. As protein: CASSLNRNTEAFF.

This chain connects TRBV5-6 to TRBJ2-1, with 14 bases fitting TRBD2. J gave up 7 bases and V 4 bases, and 13 bases lay outside the gene matches. From germline, CDR1 is SGHDT and CDR2 YYEEEE. The CDR3 has 18 residues. The chain's CDR3 is CASSPGLAGVRQGNEQFF. In DNA, the CDR3 is TGTGCCAGCAGCCCGGGACTAGCGGGAGTCAGGCAGGGGAATGAGCAGTTCTTC.

The rearrangement joins TRBV4-3 to TRBJ2-6; possibly TRBD1 for D (6 bases). V gave up 2 bases and J gave up 1 base, with 18 bases separating them. This CDR3 has 19 residues. In germline, CDR1 is LGHNA, CDR2 YSLEER. The CDR3 reads CASSQYGTTSRSGANVLTF. The DNA for the CDR3 is TGCGCCAGCAGCCAATACGGGACAACCAGTAGGTCTGGGGCCAACGTCCTGACTTTC.

This clone was recorded at least ten times. The chain joins TRBV27 to TRBJ1-1; no clear D. Trimming stripped 3 bases from V and 4 bases from J, with 15 bases between. From germline, CDR1 is MNHEY and CDR2 SMNVEV (reference sequence). This CDR3 comprises 15 residues. CDR3 loop: CASSFGGRLGTEAFF. CDR3 nucleotide sequence: TGTGCCAGCAGTTTCGGAGGCAGGTTGGGCACTGAAGCTTTCTTT.